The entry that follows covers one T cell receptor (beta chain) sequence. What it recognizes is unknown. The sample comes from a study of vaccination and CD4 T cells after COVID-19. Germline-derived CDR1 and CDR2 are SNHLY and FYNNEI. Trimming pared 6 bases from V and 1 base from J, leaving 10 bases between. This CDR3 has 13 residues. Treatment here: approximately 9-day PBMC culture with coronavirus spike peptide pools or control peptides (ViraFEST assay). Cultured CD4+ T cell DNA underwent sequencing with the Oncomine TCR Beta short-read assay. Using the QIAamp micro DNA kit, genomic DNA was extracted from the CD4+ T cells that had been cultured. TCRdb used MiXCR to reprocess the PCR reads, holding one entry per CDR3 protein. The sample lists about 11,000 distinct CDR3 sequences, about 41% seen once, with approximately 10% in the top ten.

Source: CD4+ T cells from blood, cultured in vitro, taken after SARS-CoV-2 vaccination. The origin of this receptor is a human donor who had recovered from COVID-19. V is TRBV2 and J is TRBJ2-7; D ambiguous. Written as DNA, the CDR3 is TGTGCCAGCAGCAAACATACATCCTACGAGCAGTACTTC. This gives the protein CASSKHTSYEQYF.